The sequence of this T cell receptor (beta chain) was determined in a study of blood T cells in healthy people across ages. Across the study: Researchers report that template switching captured about one barcoded beta molecule per two T cells.

This CDR3 comprises 14 residues. V lost 1 base and J 8 bases, leaving 14 bases between the germline ends. The use of a sample-barcoded 5' primer and a J-beta primer mix characterized a second PCR of about 7 to 12 cycles. TCRdb re-analysed the 5' RACE reads in MiXCR, keeping a single row per CDR3 protein. Seen here are approximately 1,700,000 distinct CDR3 sequences, roughly two fifths observed once, and the top ten hold more than 20%. The sequencing sample was made of blood. The chain employs TRBV12-3 or TRBV12-4 and TRBJ1-2, with D possibly matching TRBD1 (5 bases). The clonotype originates from a human donor in good health. The CDR3 region is CASSLGGSGNGYTF. CDR3 in DNA: TGTGCCAGCAGTTTAGGGGGGTCGGGGAACGGCTACACCTTC.